A selection of T cell receptor beta chains follows, all from one sample in a study of cytomegalovirus exposure and HLA in healthy donors. The protocol was immunoSEQ multiplex PCR, while the TCRdb copy is restricted to in-frame clones and leaves out a portion. The profile shows 100,000 to 150,000 clones, roughly 80% of them singletons. The sample was PBMCs. All receptors come from a young man in good health and CMV-seropositive. CDR3s include the opening cysteine and the closing phenylalanine or tryptophan. D genes are given only for firm matches. Size is stated for part of the rows, as once, few or many counts, or as a class when the clone is expanded.

clone size | J gene | D gene | V gene | CDR3 protein | CDR3 DNA
NA | TRBJ2-1 | NA | TRBV6-4 | CASSDELAGEQFF | TGTGCCAGCAGTGACGAACTAGCAGGTGAGCAGTTCTTC
NA | TRBJ2-7 | NA | TRBV4-1 | CASSQERHSNLDPDGTGYEQYF | TGCGCCAGCAGCCAAGAGAGACACTCAAACCTAGACCCGGACGGTACAGGCTACGAGCAGTACTTC
NA | TRBJ2-5 | TRBD1 | TRBV7-6 | CASSLDRGTQYF | TGTGCCAGCAGCTTGGACAGGGGGACCCAGTACTTC
NA | TRBJ2-5 | TRBD1 | TRBV5-6 | CASSLGTGPGETQYF | TGTGCCAGCAGCTTGGGGACAGGGCCGGGAGAGACCCAGTACTTC
NA | TRBJ2-2 | NA | TRBV5-1 | CASSLGVSGELFF | TGCGCCAGCAGCTTGGGAGTGTCTGGGGAGCTGTTTTTT
NA | TRBJ2-3 | TRBD2 | TRBV9 | CASSKGLAGRMITDTQYF | TGTGCCAGCAGCAAGGGACTAGCGGGGCGGATGATCACAGATACGCAGTATTTT
NA | TRBJ2-5 | TRBD2 | TRBV4-3 | CASSQGGLGEETQYF | TGCGCCAGCAGCCAAGGGGGACTAGGGGAAGAGACCCAGTACTTC
NA | TRBJ2-1 | NA | TRBV18 | CASSPGWNEQFF | TGTGCCAGCTCACCCGGGTGGAATGAGCAGTTCTTC
NA | TRBJ2-5 | NA | TRBV5-6 | CASSLVGGWETQYF | TGTGCCAGCAGCTTGGTCGGGGGTTGGGAGACCCAGTACTTC
NA | TRBJ1-3 | NA | TRBV10-3 | CAISGEAAGSSGNTIYF | TGTGCCATCAGTGGGGAGGCGGCGGGGAGCTCTGGAAACACCATATATTTT
NA | TRBJ2-5 | TRBD2 | TRBV7-2 | CASSGPDPGGRETQYF | TGTGCCAGCAGCGGACCGGATCCGGGGGGGCGAGAGACCCAGTACTTC
NA | TRBJ2-7 | TRBD2 | TRBV6-5 | CASSYSTSGRGYEQYF | TGTGCCAGCAGTTACTCGACTAGCGGGAGGGGGTACGAGCAGTACTTC
NA | TRBJ2-7 | TRBD2 | TRBV7-2 | CASSPRTSGMHEQYF | TGTGCCAGCAGCCCCCGGACTAGCGGGATGCACGAGCAGTACTTC
NA | TRBJ2-1 | TRBD2 | TRBV11-2 | CASRAGGSNEQFF | TGTGCCAGCAGAGCGGGAGGCAGCAATGAGCAGTTCTTC
NA | TRBJ2-1 | TRBD2 | TRBV9 | CASNGGASWDEQFF | TGTGCCAGCAACGGGGGGGCCTCTTGGGATGAGCAGTTCTTC
NA | TRBJ1-2 | TRBD1 | TRBV4-1 | CASSHTQGVAYGYTF | TGCGCCAGCAGCCACACACAGGGGGTAGCGTATGGCTACACCTTC
few | TRBJ2-6 | NA | TRBV19 | CASSRVQGSSGANVLTF | TGTGCCAGTAGTAGAGTACAGGGTAGCTCTGGGGCCAACGTCCTGACTTTC
NA | TRBJ1-4 | TRBD1 | TRBV4-1 | CASSQRTGPGEKLFF | TGCGCCAGCAGCCAAAGGACAGGGCCAGGAGAAAAACTGTTTTTT
NA | TRBJ2-5 | TRBD1 | TRBV4-3 | CASSPRTGGETQYF | TGCGCCAGCAGCCCCCGGACAGGCGGAGAGACCCAGTACTTC
NA | TRBJ2-7 | TRBD1 | TRBV7-2 | CASSPETGTYEQYF | TGTGCCAGCAGCCCAGAGACAGGGACGTACGAGCAGTACTTC
NA | TRBJ2-1 | NA | TRBV9 | CASSGGLVHEQFF | TGTGCCAGCAGCGGGGGACTTGTCCATGAGCAGTTCTTC
once | TRBJ2-7 | TRBD2 | TRBV4-1 | CASSQVSSGNSYEQYF | TGCGCCAGCAGCCAAGTGTCTAGCGGTAACTCCTACGAGCAGTACTTC
NA | TRBJ2-2 | NA | TRBV7-9 | CSSSPNTGELFF | TGTTCCAGCAGCCCAAACACCGGGGAGCTGTTTTTT
NA | TRBJ1-1 | TRBD1 | TRBV6-5 | CASSTDRGRTEAFF | TGTGCCAGCAGCACGGACAGGGGTCGCACTGAAGCTTTCTTT
NA | TRBJ2-1 | TRBD2 | TRBV27 | CASSLGGGVREQFF | TGTGCCAGCAGTTTAGGCGGGGGGGTCCGCGAGCAGTTCTTC
NA | TRBJ1-2 | TRBD1 | TRBV4-3 | CASSQGTGITYGYTF | TGCGCCAGCAGCCAAGGGACAGGGATTACCTATGGCTACACCTTC
NA | TRBJ2-7 | NA | TRBV7-8 | CASGRTGYYEQYF | TGTGCCAGCGGACGGACTGGCTACTACGAGCAGTACTTC
NA | TRBJ1-1 | NA | TRBV6-1 | CASSPYRDMNTEAFF | TGTGCCAGCAGTCCTTACAGGGACATGAACACTGAAGCTTTCTTT
NA | TRBJ2-1 | TRBD1 | TRBV6-4 | CASSSDRGGEQFF | TGTGCCAGCAGTTCCGACAGGGGGGGTGAGCAGTTCTTC
NA | TRBJ2-3 | TRBD2 | TRBV4-2 | CASSQLAGGADTQYF | TGTGCCAGCAGCCAACTGGCGGGAGGCGCAGATACGCAGTATTTT
NA | TRBJ2-5 | TRBD2 | TRBV7-2 | CASSLDSGSGETPYF | TGTGCCAGCAGCTTAGATAGCGGGAGTGGAGAGACCCCGTACTTC
NA | TRBJ2-2 | TRBD2 | TRBV13 | CASSTPSSGRAYTGELFF | TGTGCCAGCAGCACGCCCTCAAGCGGGAGGGCGTACACCGGGGAGCTGTTTTTT
NA | TRBJ1-3 | NA | TRBV7-2 | CASSLLGNGNTIYF | TGTGCCAGCAGCTTACTGGGCAACGGAAACACCATATATTTT